The 15 T cell receptor beta chains listed next were all sequenced from one sample in a study of T-cell memory formation after mild COVID-19. TCRdb redid the calling of the 5' RACE reads with MiXCR, one entry per CDR3 protein. This table has some 450,000 distinct CDR3 sequences, around 19% appearing once. The sample consisted of PBMCs or a T cell subset sorted from them (not recorded which). Receptor source: an adult woman who had mild COVID-19 (a few samples of this study predate the infection). Cell type and time point are not known.

The V gene is TRBV5-1, the J gene TRBJ2-7; no reliable D call. V shed 2 bases and J shed 3 bases, with 9 bases lying between them. Germline CDR1 is SGHRS and CDR2 is YFSETQ. The CDR3 extends over 13 amino acids. In DNA, the CDR3 is TGCGCCAGCAGCTTCGTAACAGACTACGAGCAGTACTTC. It yields the protein CASSFVTDYEQYF.

This clonotype was observed a few times. The chain is built from TRBV10-3 and TRBJ1-1; D may be TRBD1 (5 bases). This CDR3 comprises 13 residues. Between the trimmed V and J ends, which lost 6 bases and 0 bases, there was a span of 8 bases. CDR1 is ENHRY, CDR2 SYGVKD, per germline. The CDR3 DNA follows: TGTGCCATCAGAGGGGTCATGAACACTGAAGCTTTCTTT. Protein product: CAIRGVMNTEAFF.

V is TRBV7-2 and J is TRBJ2-2; TRBD2 aligns across 9 bases. V was pared by 5 bases and J by 6 bases, with 4 bases of the junction left unmatched. The CDR3 is 14 residues long. From germline, CDR1 is SGHTA and CDR2 FQGNSA. CDR3 amino acids: CASSLLAGAGELFF. The CDR3 DNA reads as TGTGCCAGCAGCCTCTTAGCGGGGGCCGGGGAGCTGTTTTTT.

The chain employs TRBV7-6 and TRBJ1-5; D gene ambiguous. This CDR3 comprises 15 residues. Trimming removed 1 base from V and 0 bases from J, with 7 bases in between. The germline CDR1 and CDR2 sequences are SGHVS and FNYEAQ. In nucleotides, the CDR3 is TGTGCCAGCAGCTTAGGTGGCAATAGCAATCAGCCCCAGCATTTT. Amino acids: CASSLGGNSNQPQHF.

This clonotype was counted between two and nine times. The rearrangement joins TRBV7-9 to TRBJ2-3; D remains unclear. This CDR3 has 13 amino acids. Germline V gives CDR1 SEHNR, CDR2 FQNEAQ (reference sequence). Trimming removed 7 bases at V and 6 bases at J, with 14 bases between. In nucleotides, the CDR3 is TGTGCCAGCACCCCCGGAACCCGGGATACGCAGTATTTT. This sequence encodes CASTPGTRDTQYF.

The gene calls are TRBV7-9 and TRBJ2-1; 8 bases fit TRBD2. Looked up from germline, CDR1 is SEHNR and CDR2 is FQNEAQ (reference sequence). Trimming cost V 8 bases and J 6 bases; bases outside gene matches: 9. This CDR3 is 14 amino acids long. CDR3 loop: CASRQRENINEQFF. The CDR3, as DNA: TGTGCCAGCCGCCAGCGGGAGAACATCAATGAGCAGTTCTTC.

The V and J genes are TRBV6-6 and TRBJ1-1, with 12 bases lining up with TRBD1. V was pared by 7 bases and J by 5 bases, with 5 bases of the junction left unmatched. The germline CDR1 and CDR2 sequences are MNHNY and SVGAGI (reference sequence). The length of the CDR3 is 14 residues. The CDR3 DNA reads as TGTGCCAGCACCCCGGGACAGGGGGCAACTGAAGCTTTCTTT. Translation gives CASTPGQGATEAFF.

The chain carries TRBV15 and TRBJ2-6, with 7 bases fitting TRBD1. With V trimmed by 1 base and J by 0 bases, 9 bases remained unmatched. Per germline, CDR1 LNHNV and CDR2 YYDKDF (reference sequence). CDR3 length: 19 residues. CDR3 in amino acids: CATSRVRQGISSGANVLTF. The CDR3 nucleotides read TGTGCCACCAGCAGAGTGAGACAGGGAATCAGCTCTGGGGCCAACGTCCTGACTTTC.

This clonotype was seen a handful of times. J is TRBJ2-1 and V is TRBV24-1, with 7 bases fitting TRBD1. CDR1 is KGHDR and CDR2 is SFDVKD in the germline V gene. Trimming at V came to 3 bases and at J to 10 bases, leaving 5 bases not matched to a gene. The CDR3 extends over 13 amino acids. The CDR3 bases are TGTGCCACCAGTGATCACAGGGGAAGCGAGCAGTTCTTC. As protein: CATSDHRGSEQFF.

The chain carries TRBV19 and TRBJ1-5; D possibly corresponds to TRBD1 (5 bases). CDR1 is LNHDA, CDR2 SQIVND, per germline (reference sequence). CDR3 length: 13 amino acids. The V end lost 3 bases, the J end lost 9 bases, and 12 bases lay between the germline ends. The CDR3, as DNA: TGTGCCAGTAGTATGGGGGTCAAGGGGCCCCAGCATTTT. Its translation: CASSMGVKGPQHF.

This clonotype showed up many times. The chain joins TRBV20-1 to TRBJ2-5; possibly TRBD2 for D (6 bases). V shed 6 bases and J shed 7 bases, with 21 bases lying between them. Germline CDR1 is DFQATT and CDR2 is SNEGSKA (reference sequence). This CDR3 contains 14 residues. The CDR3 spells CSARRDLEGATQYF. CDR3 nucleotide sequence: TGCAGTGCGCGGCGGGACCTCGAAGGAGCGACCCAGTACTTC.

The chain is built from TRBV27 and TRBJ1-2, with 7 bases aligning to TRBD1. This CDR3 is built from 16 residues. The V and J ends lost 5 bases and 1 base, in that order; junction bases with no gene match: 10. Germline V gene lookup returns CDR1 MNHEY and CDR2 SMNVEV (reference sequence). The CDR3 here is CASSPDRYHFNYGYTF. Here the CDR3 DNA reads TGTGCCAGCAGTCCGGACAGGTACCATTTTAACTATGGCTACACCTTC.

The V call is TRBV12-5, the J call TRBJ1-2; unclear D gene. Germline CDR1 reads LGHNT; CDR2 reads FRNRAP. V was pared by 0 bases and J by 4 bases, with 9 bases between. The CDR3 spans 14 residues. DNA of the CDR3: TGTGCTAGTGGTTTGGTACCAGGCAGCTATGGCTACACCTTC. It is translated as CASGLVPGSYGYTF.

This clonotype was counted only a few times. V is TRBV12-5 and J is TRBJ2-3; TRBD1 is a possible D gene (6 bases). The CDR3 length is 18 residues. V dropped 1 base and J dropped 2 bases, with 19 bases sitting between them. Germline values: CDR1 LGHNT, CDR2 FRNRAP. In DNA form, the CDR3 reads TGTGCTAGTGGTTTGGATCCAACAGGGAACTTCCCCACAGATACGCAGTATTTT. Translating it yields CASGLDPTGNFPTDTQYF.

This clonotype has a handful of counts. This chain connects TRBV7-2 to TRBJ2-1; TRBD2 aligns across 13 bases. CDR3 size: 16 residues. Per the germline V gene, CDR1 is SGHTA and CDR2 is FQGNSA. Trimming removed 5 bases from V and 9 bases from J; junction bases left unmatched: 10. CDR3 sequence reads: CASSLRTSGSMGEQFF. CDR3 DNA sequence: TGTGCCAGCAGCCTTCGGACTAGCGGGAGCATGGGTGAGCAGTTCTTC.